A selection of T cell receptor beta chains follows, all from one sample in a study of Ad26.COV2.S vaccination and SARS-CoV-2 variants. The table came from immunoSEQ multiplex PCR; TCRdb's copy has only in-frame clones and leaves some out. The profile shows 300,000 to 450,000 clones, just over 90% of them singletons. Sequencing used peripheral blood, obtained after recovery from COVID-19. The origin of the receptors is a human donor who had recovered from COVID-19. CDR3s include the opening cysteine and the closing phenylalanine or tryptophan. The order of the fields is J gene, clone size, V gene, D gene, CDR3 protein, CDR3 DNA. The D gene is left open where the match is weak. For some rows the clone size is stated as once, few or many, or as a class when expanded; others skip it.

TRBJ2-3 | NA | TRBV19 | NA | CASSPLNTDTQYF | TGTGCCAGTAGCCCACTCAACACAGATACGCAGTATTTT
TRBJ1-1 | NA | TRBV9 | TRBD1 | CASSGTGQNTEAFF | TGTGCCAGCAGCGGGACAGGGCAGAACACTGAAGCTTTCTTT
TRBJ2-1 | once | TRBV3-1/TRBV3-2 | NA | CASSAVSSYNEQFF | TGTGCCAGCTCAGCGGTAAGTTCTTACAATGAGCAGTTCTTC
TRBJ2-7 | NA | TRBV7-9 | TRBD1 | CASSTGQFEQYF | TGTGCCAGCAGCACGGGACAGTTCGAGCAGTACTTC
TRBJ2-2 | NA | TRBV7-2 | TRBD2 | CASSLTGSGVNTGELFF | TGTGCCAGCAGCTTAACGGGAAGCGGGGTGAACACCGGGGAGCTGTTTTTT
TRBJ1-4 | NA | TRBV27 | NA | CASSSVATNEKLFF | TGTGCCAGCAGTTCAGTCGCAACTAATGAAAAACTGTTTTTT
TRBJ2-1 | once | TRBV13 | TRBD2 | CASSLERGTSGGVEQFF | TGTGCCAGCAGCTTAGAGCGCGGGACTAGCGGGGGGGTTGAGCAGTTCTTC
TRBJ1-3 | NA | TRBV19 | NA | CADPASGNTIYF | TGTGCTGACCCAGCCTCTGGAAACACCATATATTTT
TRBJ1-1 | many | TRBV5-1 | NA | CASSGSYGNTEAFF | TGCGCCAGCAGTGGGTCGTATGGGAACACTGAAGCTTTCTTT
TRBJ2-3 | NA | TRBV4-3 | TRBD1 | CASSWSGTGGDTQYF | TGCGCCAGCAGCTGGTCCGGGACAGGGGGGGATACGCAGTATTTT
TRBJ1-1 | NA | TRBV19 | NA | CASSTTPGGGTEAFF | TGTGCCAGTAGTACCACCCCTGGGGGAGGCACTGAAGCTTTCTTT
TRBJ2-7 | NA | TRBV4-2 | NA | CASSQETGTTTSYEQYF | TGTGCCAGCAGCCAAGAGACCGGGACAACCACCTCCTACGAGCAGTACTTC
TRBJ1-6 | few | TRBV9 | NA | CASSVDPASPLHF | TGTGCCAGCAGCGTAGATCCAGCTTCACCCCTCCACTTT
TRBJ2-7 | few | TRBV29-1 | TRBD1 | CSVTGTGNEQYF | TGCAGCGTGACCGGGACAGGGAACGAGCAGTACTTC
TRBJ1-2 | NA | TRBV27 | NA | CASSPLRPTNYGYTF | TGTGCCAGCAGTCCACTTCGCCCGACTAACTATGGCTACACCTTC
TRBJ1-2 | few | TRBV3-1/TRBV3-2 | NA | CASSQELSRRDVYGYTF | TGTGCCAGCAGCCAAGAACTTAGCAGGAGAGATGTCTATGGCTACACCTTC
TRBJ2-7 | NA | TRBV3-1/TRBV3-2 | NA | CASSQDSPATYEQYF | TGTGCCAGCAGCCAAGATTCGCCAGCCACCTACGAGCAGTACTTC
TRBJ2-3 | NA | TRBV5-4 | NA | CASSAGGGGTDTQYF | TGTGCCAGCAGCGCAGGAGGGGGCGGTACAGATACGCAGTATTTT
TRBJ1-2 | NA | TRBV9 | NA | CASSLSANYGYTF | TGTGCCAGCAGTTTAAGCGCTAACTATGGCTACACCTTC
TRBJ2-1 | NA | TRBV27 | TRBD1 | CASSPPRTGVRFF | TGTGCCAGCAGTCCCCCCAGGACAGGGGTTAGGTTCTTC
TRBJ2-1 | NA | TRBV15 | NA | CATSSRQASYNEQFF | TGTGCCACCAGCAGCCGACAGGCAAGCTACAATGAGCAGTTCTTC
TRBJ1-1 | NA | TRBV6-2/TRBV6-3 | TRBD1 | CASSPRQGTLNTEAFF | TGTGCCAGCAGTCCCCGACAGGGGACTTTGAACACTGAAGCTTTCTTT
TRBJ2-3 | NA | TRBV6-6 | NA | CASSYSSQGDTQYF | TGTGCCAGCAGTTACTCGAGCCAGGGGGATACGCAGTATTTT
TRBJ1-2 | NA | TRBV27 | NA | CASRLGGGAGYTF | TGTGCCAGCCGTCTGGGAGGTGGTGCTGGCTACACCTTC
TRBJ1-6 | NA | TRBV9 | TRBD1 | CASSGTGYNSPLHF | TGTGCCAGCAGCGGGACAGGCTATAATTCACCCCTCCACTTT
TRBJ1-3 | NA | TRBV19 | NA | CASSAQGDAGNTIYF | TGTGCCAGTAGTGCCCAAGGGGATGCTGGAAACACCATATATTTT
TRBJ2-1 | NA | TRBV24-1 | NA | CATSDPSQSYNEQFF | TGTGCCACCAGTGATCCCTCCCAGTCCTACAATGAGCAGTTCTTC
TRBJ2-7 | NA | TRBV5-1 | NA | CASSLVSSYEQYF | TGCGCCAGCAGTCTCGTCAGCTCCTACGAGCAGTACTTC
TRBJ1-2 | NA | TRBV7-9 | TRBD1 | CASSLVQGASGYTF | TGTGCCAGCAGCTTGGTTCAGGGGGCAAGTGGCTACACCTTC
TRBJ2-3 | once | TRBV5-1 | TRBD2 | CASSFGGDTDTQYF | TGCGCCAGCAGCTTCGGGGGGGACACAGATACGCAGTATTTT
TRBJ2-7 | once | TRBV6-5 | TRBD1 | CASRKTGGRQYF | TGTGCCAGCAGGAAGACAGGGGGCAGGCAGTACTTC
TRBJ1-3 | NA | TRBV9 | NA | CASSAGSGNTIYF | TGTGCCAGCAGCGCGGGCTCTGGAAACACCATATATTTT
TRBJ2-1 | few | TRBV29-1 | TRBD2 | CSAYGLAGYVEQFF | TGCAGCGCTTATGGTCTAGCGGGGTATGTTGAGCAGTTCTTC
TRBJ1-2 | NA | TRBV7-3 | NA | CASSLAAGTGLNYGYTF | TGTGCCAGCAGCTTAGCGGCAGGAACGGGACTCAACTATGGCTACACCTTC
TRBJ1-1 | NA | TRBV4-1 | NA | CASSQERWGPRNTEAFF | TGCGCCAGCAGCCAAGAGAGATGGGGACCGAGGAACACTGAAGCTTTCTTT
TRBJ2-1 | NA | TRBV7-8 | TRBD2 | CASSLLRRGVYNEQFF | TGTGCCAGCAGCTTACTGCGGCGGGGGGTGTACAATGAGCAGTTCTTC
TRBJ1-1 | NA | TRBV3-1/TRBV3-2 | NA | CASSQGGARTEAFF | TGTGCCAGCAGCCAGGGAGGGGCAAGGACTGAAGCTTTCTTT
TRBJ1-3 | NA | TRBV12-5 | NA | CASGLTGLGSGNTIYF | TGTGCTAGTGGTTTGACAGGCCTCGGCTCTGGAAACACCATATATTTT
TRBJ2-7 | NA | TRBV12-5 | NA | CASGLRGAYEQYF | TGTGCTAGTGGTTTGCGGGGGGCTTACGAGCAGTACTTC
TRBJ2-5 | NA | TRBV7-2 | NA | CASSSAILVGDQYF | TGTGCCAGCAGCTCCGCTATTTTGGTCGGGGACCAGTACTTC
TRBJ1-1 | NA | TRBV14 | NA | CASSQRFMNTEAFF | TGTGCCAGCAGCCAACGCTTCATGAACACTGAAGCTTTCTTT
TRBJ1-5 | few | TRBV4-1 | NA | CASSPEGASLSNQPQHF | TGCGCCAGCAGCCCAGAGGGCGCCAGCTTAAGCAATCAGCCCCAGCATTTT
TRBJ2-2 | NA | TRBV11-2 | NA | CASSLAGANTGELFF | TGTGCCAGCAGCTTAGCAGGCGCGAACACCGGGGAGCTGTTTTTT
TRBJ2-3 | NA | TRBV7-6 | NA | CASSLGPGRSTDTQYF | TGTGCCAGCAGCTTAGGGCCGGGCAGGAGCACAGATACGCAGTATTTT
TRBJ1-1 | NA | TRBV19 | NA | CASSILGVNIPNTEAFF | TGTGCCAGTAGTATACTCGGGGTTAACATCCCGAACACTGAAGCTTTCTTT
TRBJ2-7 | NA | TRBV28 | NA | CASSFATPSYEQYF | TGTGCCAGCAGTTTCGCTACGCCCTCCTACGAGCAGTACTTC
TRBJ1-3 | NA | TRBV7-9 | NA | CASSLQEIWNTIYF | TGTGCCAGCAGCTTACAGGAGATATGGAACACCATATATTTT
TRBJ2-7 | once | TRBV5-8 | NA | CASSLGRDYEQYF | TGTGCCAGCAGCTTGGGTCGGGACTACGAGCAGTACTTC
TRBJ2-1 | NA | TRBV4-1 | TRBD2 | CASSQDQRTSGGPVKFSQFF | TGCGCCAGCAGCCAAGATCAAAGGACTAGCGGGGGCCCCGTAAAGTTTTCTCAGTTCTTC
TRBJ1-5 | once | TRBV4-3 | NA | CASSWNSFSNQPQHF | TGCGCCAGCAGCTGGAACAGCTTTAGCAATCAGCCCCAGCATTTT
TRBJ1-5 | NA | TRBV5-1 | TRBD1 | CASSPGTGGGGQPQHF | TGCGCCAGCAGCCCCGGGACAGGGGGAGGCGGTCAGCCCCAGCATTTT
TRBJ2-1 | NA | TRBV6-2/TRBV6-3 | NA | CASSWGGYNEQFF | TGTGCCAGCAGTTGGGGCGGCTACAATGAGCAGTTCTTC
TRBJ2-7 | NA | TRBV7-2 | TRBD2 | CASSLRGTSGGAIEQYF | TGTGCCAGCAGCTTACGGGGAACTAGCGGGGGGGCGATAGAGCAGTACTTC
TRBJ2-7 | once | TRBV4-1 | NA | CASSQGAGPSYEQYF | TGCGCCAGCAGCCAAGGGGCGGGGCCCTCCTACGAGCAGTACTTC
TRBJ2-2 | NA | TRBV7-9 | TRBD1 | CASSLASQGATGELFF | TGTGCCAGCAGCTTAGCGTCACAGGGGGCCACCGGGGAGCTGTTTTTT